This section outlines one TCR beta chain sequence together with its context. There are 14 residues in the CDR3. V was clipped by 6 bases and J by 4 bases, with 13 bases between them. CDR1 and CDR2 (germline): MNHEY, SVGAGI. The data belong to a study of blood T cell repertoires in COVID-19. Study information: Spain, Italy and the United States supplied samples that represented acute and convalescent COVID-19. PBMCs, B-cell-depleted T cells, or T cells provided the cDNA or gDNA that made up the material.

The data were produced by immunoSEQ multiplex PCR, yet TCRdb's version contains in-frame clones alone and is incomplete. The sample records tens of thousands of clones, less than 90% being singletons. Sample: peripheral blood. The clonotype originates from a man in his 60s with acute or convalescent COVID-19. This chain connects TRBV6-5 to TRBJ1-5; D is perhaps TRBD1 (6 bases). CDR3 loop: CASSPGTTNQPQHF. In DNA form, the CDR3 reads TGTGCCAGCAGCCCCGGGACAACAAATCAGCCCCAGCATTTT.